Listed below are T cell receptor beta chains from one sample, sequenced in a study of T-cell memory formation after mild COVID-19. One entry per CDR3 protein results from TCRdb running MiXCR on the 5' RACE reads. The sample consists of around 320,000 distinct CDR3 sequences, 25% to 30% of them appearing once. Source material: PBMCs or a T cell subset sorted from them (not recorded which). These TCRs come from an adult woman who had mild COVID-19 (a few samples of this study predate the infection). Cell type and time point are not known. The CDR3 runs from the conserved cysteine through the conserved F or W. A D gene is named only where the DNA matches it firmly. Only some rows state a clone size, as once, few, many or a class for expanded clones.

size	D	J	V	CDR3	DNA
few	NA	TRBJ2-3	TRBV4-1	CASSQVVTGGTDTQYF	TGCGCCAGCAGCCAAGTGGTGACGGGGGGCACAGATACGCAGTATTTT
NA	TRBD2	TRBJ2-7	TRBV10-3	CAISNSSGGTYEQYF	TGTGCCATCAGTAACTCTAGCGGGGGAACCTACGAGCAGTACTTC
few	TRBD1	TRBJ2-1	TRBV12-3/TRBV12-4	CASSNQGAWSDEQFF	TGTGCCAGCAGCAATCAGGGGGCGTGGAGCGATGAGCAGTTCTTC
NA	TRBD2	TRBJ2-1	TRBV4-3	CASSQVLASYNEQFF	TGCGCCAGCAGCCAAGTACTAGCGAGCTACAATGAGCAGTTCTTC
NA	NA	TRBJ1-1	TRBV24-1	CATSNKARTEAFF	TGTGCCACCAGTAACAAGGCACGCACTGAAGCTTTCTTT
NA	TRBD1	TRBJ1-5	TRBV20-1	CSASHLRDRDQQPQHF	TGCAGTGCTAGTCATCTCCGGGACAGGGATCAACAGCCCCAGCATTTT
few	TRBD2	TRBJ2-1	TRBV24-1	CATSDSGTSANNEQFF	TGTGCCACCAGTGACTCCGGGACTAGCGCCAACAATGAGCAGTTCTTC
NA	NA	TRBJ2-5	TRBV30	CAWSVWSTRAETQYF	TGTGCCTGGAGTGTCTGGAGCACCAGAGCAGAGACCCAGTACTTC
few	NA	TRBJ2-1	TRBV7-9	CASSHRSLNEQFF	TGTGCCAGCAGCCACCGATCCTTGAATGAGCAGTTCTTC
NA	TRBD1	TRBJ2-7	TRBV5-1	CASSDRVNEQYF	TGCGCCAGCAGCGACAGGGTTAACGAGCAGTACTTC
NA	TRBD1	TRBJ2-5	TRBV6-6	CASRYPGQVETQYF	TGTGCCAGCAGGTATCCGGGACAGGTTGAGACCCAGTACTTC
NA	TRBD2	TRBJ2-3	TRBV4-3	CASSQALAGGTDTQYF	TGCGCCAGCAGCCAAGCCCTAGCGGGAGGCACAGATACGCAGTATTTT
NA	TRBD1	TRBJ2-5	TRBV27	CASSSPARDRGGETQYF	TGTGCCAGCAGTTCCCCCGCCCGGGACAGGGGTGGGGAGACCCAGTACTTC
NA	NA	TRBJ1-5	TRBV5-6	CASSSAGTTGNQPQHF	TGTGCCAGCAGCTCCGCCGGGACAACAGGGAATCAGCCCCAGCATTTT
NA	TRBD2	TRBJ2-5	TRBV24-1	CATSDLSGTNPFQETQYF	TGTGCCACCAGTGATTTATCCGGGACTAACCCCTTCCAAGAGACCCAGTACTTC
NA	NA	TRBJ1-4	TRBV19	CASSMGEKLFF	TGTGCCAGTAGTATGGGGGAAAAACTGTTTTTT
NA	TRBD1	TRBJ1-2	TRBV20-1	CSAASGGDSYTF	TGCAGTGCTGCTTCAGGGGGAGACAGCTACACCTTC
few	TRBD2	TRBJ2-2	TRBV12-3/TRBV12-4	CASILTSGGRTGELFF	TGTGCCAGCATCTTGACTAGCGGGGGCCGCACCGGGGAGCTGTTTTTT
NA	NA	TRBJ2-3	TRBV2	CASSEEGGPQYF	TGTGCCAGCAGTGAAGAAGGAGGGCCGCAGTATTTT
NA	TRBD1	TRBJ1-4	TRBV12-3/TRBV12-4	CASSETGGTNEKLFF	TGTGCCAGCAGTGAAACAGGGGGCACTAATGAAAAACTGTTTTTT
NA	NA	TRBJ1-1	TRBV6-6	CASRNDERNTEAFF	TGTGCCAGCAGAAACGATGAGCGGAACACTGAAGCTTTCTTT
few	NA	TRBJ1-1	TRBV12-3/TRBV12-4	CANVLHGITEAFF	TGTGCCAACGTACTGCACGGGATCACTGAAGCTTTCTTT